One and the same sample provided the 21 T cell receptor beta chains below, sequenced in a study of T cell repertoires in cytomegalovirus infection. A single record per CDR3 protein comes from TCRdb applying MiXCR to the reads. The table lists around 900,000 distinct CDR3 sequences, around 31% of them singletons. These TCRs are of unknown antigen specificity. The input for sequencing was cultured CD8+ T cells from PBMCs, taken from culture after CMV antigen stimulation. These receptors were taken from a human donor in good health (CMV status not recorded). Some clones in this sample may be carry-over from other donors' samples.

This clonotype was detected ten times or more. The CDR3 is CASSEARAGWFNEQFF. The CDR3 coding sequence is TGTGCCAGCAGTGAAGCAAGGGCGGGGTGGTTTAATGAGCAGTTCTTC. The rearrangement joins TRBV6-1 to TRBJ2-1; D may be TRBD2 (6 bases). Trimming took 0 bases from V and 7 from J, leaving 16 bases between them. The CDR3 extends over 16 amino acids. CDR1 and CDR2 from the germline V gene are MNHNS and SASEGT.

As for this clonotype: Being one base from a much bigger clone, this may be a read error. This rearrangement joins TRBV6-1 to TRBJ1-1; TRBD1 aligns across 8 bases. CDR1 is MNHNS and CDR2 is SASEGT in the germline V gene. CDR3 length equals 13 residues. The CDR3 loop reads CVSSRTGHTEAFF. The CDR3 region has the DNA TGTGTCAGCAGTAGGACAGGGCACACTGAAGCTTTCTTT.

The V call is TRBV11-2, the J call TRBJ2-1, with 10 bases lining up with TRBD2. The CDR3 consists of 14 residues. V was clipped by 4 bases and J by 7 bases; unmatched bases: 4. Germline CDR1 and CDR2: SGHAT and FQNNGV. The CDR3 nucleotides are TGTGCCAGCAGCTCACGGACTAGCGGTAATGAGCAGTTCTTC. Translation: CASSSRTSGNEQFF.

This clonotype has just a few counts. The DNA for the CDR3 is TGTGCCAGCAGTTACCTTGCTCGCGGGGGGGGTGGCGGGGAGCTGTTTTTT. It translates to CASSYLARGGGGGELFF. The chain has TRBV6-5 and TRBJ2-2; 9 positions agree with TRBD2. The CDR3 contains 17 residues. With 2 bases clipped from V and 7 bases from J, the junction kept 11 bases outside the gene matches. Germline V lookup: CDR1 MNHEY, CDR2 SVGAGI.

This chain joins TRBV9 and TRBJ1-4; 10 positions match TRBD1. With V trimmed by 3 bases and J by 9 bases, 11 bases remained unmatched. The CDR3 extends over 16 amino acids. Germline loops: CDR1 SGDLS, CDR2 YYNGEE. The CDR3 DNA reads as TGTGCCAGCAGCGACCCGACAGGGGGCGGTGAGAAAAAACTGTTTTTT. This codes for CASSDPTGGGEKKLFF. Based on the CDR3 plus reference TRBV9 and TRBJ1-4, the full variable domain is DSGVTQTPKHLITATGQRVTLRCSPRSGDLSVYWYQQSLDQGLQFLIQYYNGEERAKGNILERFSAQQFPDLHSELNLSSLELGDSALYFCASSDPTGGGEKKLFFGSGTQLSVL.

The chain employs TRBV5-1 and TRBJ2-1; D unclear. Trimming shortened V by 4 bases and J by 5 bases, and 16 bases separated the two germline ends. The V gene's germline CDR1 is SGHRS and CDR2 YFSETQ. CDR3 length: 15 residues. The CDR3 loop reads CASSPWVQINNEQFF. CDR3 DNA sequence: TGCGCCAGCAGCCCATGGGTACAGATAAACAATGAGCAGTTCTTC.

The chain recombines TRBV5-5 with TRBJ1-2, with a weak D call TRBD1 (5 bases). Per germline, CDR1 SGHKS and CDR2 YYEKEE (reference sequence). Between the trimmed V and J ends, which lost 4 bases and 10 bases, there was a span of 23 bases. The CDR3 covers 15 residues. CDR3 in amino acids: CASSGGPPGPLAYTF. The CDR3 DNA follows: TGTGCCAGCAGCGGGGGACCGCCGGGCCCACTAGCCTACACCTTC.

This chain uses TRBV6-1 with TRBJ2-4, with D uncertain. The CDR3 sequence is 15 residues long. With 1 base removed from V and 3 bases from J, the gap between germline ends came to 10 bases. Germline-derived CDR1 and CDR2 are MNHNS and SASEGT. CDR3 coding DNA: TGTGCCAGCAGTGAAGTAAGGGTATTCAAAAACATTCAGTACTTC. It encodes CASSEVRVFKNIQYF.

The chain is built from TRBV4-1 and TRBJ2-7, with a tentative D call TRBD1 (5 bases). The V gene lost 0 bases and the J gene lost 4 bases, with 13 bases spanning the gap. Germline loops: CDR1 MGHRA, CDR2 YSYEKL. CDR3 size: 15 residues. CDR3 loop: CASSQEMTDTYEQYV. CDR3 coding DNA: TGCGCCAGCAGCCAAGAAATGACGGACACGTACGAGCAGTACGTC.

This clonotype came up a few times. The chain has TRBV6-5 and TRBJ2-2; D remains ambiguous. V was shortened by 1 base and J by 0 bases, with 3 bases between the two germline ends. The CDR3 length is 14 residues. Looked up from germline, CDR1 is MNHEY and CDR2 is SVGAGI. This CDR3 is CASSYFANTGELFF. CDR3 DNA: TGTGCCAGCAGTTACTTCGCGAACACCGGGGAGCTGTTTTTT.

The chain uses TRBV12-3 or TRBV12-4 and TRBJ2-2; D remains unclear. Trimming left V 3 bases short and J 6 bases short, with 14 bases between. The CDR3 is made up of 15 amino acids. CDR3 DNA sequence: TGTGCCAGCAGTTTGGGCCAGGAAGGCTCCGGGGAGCTGTTTTTT. Translating gives CASSLGQEGSGELFF.

This clonotype showed up just a few times. This chain connects TRBV20-1 to TRBJ2-7; the match to TRBD2 covers 7 bases. Trimming cost V 0 bases and J 0 bases; bases outside gene matches: 11. This CDR3 region has 17 residues. CDR1 DFQATT and CDR2 SNEGSKA come from the germline V gene (reference sequence). The CDR3 coding sequence is TGCAGTGCTAGAGATGCGGGGGATGGAGAGAGCTCCTACGAGCAGTACGTC. Its protein is CSARDAGDGESSYEQYV.

This clonotype was seen once. One junction end does not reproduce the germline sequence, and a read error may be involved. The V call is TRBV7-9, the J call TRBJ1-4; D gene ambiguous. Germline values: CDR1 SEHNR, CDR2 FQNEAQ (reference sequence). This CDR3 contains 20 residues. The CDR3 reads CASSPPWRRGTSISNEKLLF. For the CDR3, the DNA is TGTGCCAGCAGCCCCCCTTGGAGACGGGGAACGTCAATATCTAATGAAAAACTGCTTTTT.

V usage is TRBV7-9 and J usage is TRBJ2-1; 9 positions match TRBD2. Unmatched junction bases numbered 10, after V lost 4 bases and J lost 9 bases. Germline values: CDR1 SEHNR, CDR2 FQNEAQ (reference sequence). The CDR3 totals 15 residues. The CDR3 spells CASSYPSGEIGEQFF. The CDR3, as DNA: TGTGCCAGCAGCTACCCTAGCGGGGAGATAGGTGAGCAGTTCTTC.

In its sample, this clonotype was seen once. This chain joins TRBV2 and TRBJ1-3; D uncertain. Trimming left V 7 bases short and J 7 bases short, with 5 bases between. The germline CDR1 and CDR2 sequences are SNHLY and FYNNEI. CDR3 length: 10 amino acids. This chain's CDR3 is CASNGNTIYF. CDR3 bases: TGTGCCAGCAACGGGAACACCATATATTTT.

This clonotype was found many times. The chain has TRBV7-8 and TRBJ1-6; TRBD1 agrees at 8 bases. CDR3 length: 16 amino acids. CDR1 is SGHVS, CDR2 FQNEAQ, per germline. The J segment lost 2 bases and the V segment lost 3 bases, leaving 3 bases of the junction unmatched. The CDR3 region is CASSFTGQAYNSPLHF. The CDR3 DNA is TGTGCCAGCAGCTTTACGGGACAGGCCTATAATTCACCCCTCCACTTT.

The chain combines TRBV7-3 with TRBJ1-1; no clear D. V was cut by 1 base and J by 4 bases, with 13 bases left in between. CDR1 SGHTA and CDR2 FQGTGA come from the germline V gene. The CDR3 length is 15 residues. The CDR3 is CASSLIRVRGTEAFF. CDR3 coding DNA: TGTGCCAGCAGCTTAATTCGGGTGCGTGGCACTGAAGCTTTCTTT.

This clonotype came up many times. This chain joins TRBV7-2 and TRBJ2-3, with 12 positions matching TRBD2. This CDR3 comprises 17 residues. V lost 5 bases and J lost 6; bases outside the gene matches: 12. Per germline, CDR1 SGHTA and CDR2 FQGNSA. DNA for the CDR3: TGTGCCAGCAGCCTAAATAGACTAGCGGGGGAGGTGGATACGCAGTATTTT. It is translated as CASSLNRLAGEVDTQYF.

V and J are TRBV15 and TRBJ1-3; D remains unclear. Trimming pared 5 bases from V and 2 bases from J, leaving 10 bases between. The CDR3 runs 14 residues. Per germline, CDR1 LNHNV and CDR2 YYDKDF (reference sequence). The CDR3 region is CATSSRQAGNTIYF. The CDR3, as DNA: TGTGCCACCAGCTCGCGACAAGCTGGAAACACCATATATTTT.

V is TRBV5-8 and J is TRBJ2-7; a possible D gene is TRBD1 (6 bases). This CDR3 is 17 amino acids long. V was pared by 9 bases and J by 2 bases, with 27 bases between. Per germline, CDR1 SGHTS and CDR2 YDEGEE. Here the CDR3 DNA reads TGTGCCAACAGACCGTGGGGGCGCCCATTAATGACCTACGAGCAGTACTTC. As protein: CANRPWGRPLMTYEQYF.

The rearrangement uses TRBV5-1 and TRBJ1-2; no clear D gene. Between the trimmed V and J ends, which lost 2 bases and 0 bases, there was a span of 11 bases. The CDR3 has 15 amino acids. The germline V gene encodes CDR1 SGHRS and CDR2 YFSETQ. CDR3 amino acids: CASSLRTGTNYGYTF. CDR3 DNA: TGCGCCAGCAGCTTAAGGACGGGAACTAACTATGGCTACACCTTC.